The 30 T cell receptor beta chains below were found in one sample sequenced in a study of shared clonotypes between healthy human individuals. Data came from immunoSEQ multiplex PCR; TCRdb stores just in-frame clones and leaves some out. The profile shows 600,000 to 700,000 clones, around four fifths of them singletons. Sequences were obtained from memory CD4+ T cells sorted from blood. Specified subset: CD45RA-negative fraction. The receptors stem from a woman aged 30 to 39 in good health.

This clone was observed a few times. The CDR3 loop reads CASSLGTQAGNTIYF. Written as DNA, the CDR3 is TGTGCCAGCAGCTTAGGTACCCAGGCCGGAAACACCATATATTTT. The chain joins TRBV7-9 to TRBJ1-3, with D unresolved. With 1 base removed from V and 4 bases from J, the gap between germline ends came to 11 bases. The CDR3 sequence is 15 residues long. Germline values: CDR1 SEHNR, CDR2 FQNEAQ (reference sequence). Combining the CDR3 with reference TRBV7-9 and TRBJ1-3 gives the whole variable domain DTGVSQNPRHKITKRGQNVTFRCDPISEHNRLYWYRQTLGQGPEFLTYFQNEAQLEKSRLLSDRFSAERPKGSFSTLEIQRTEQGDSAMYLCASSLGTQAGNTIYFGEGSWLTVV.

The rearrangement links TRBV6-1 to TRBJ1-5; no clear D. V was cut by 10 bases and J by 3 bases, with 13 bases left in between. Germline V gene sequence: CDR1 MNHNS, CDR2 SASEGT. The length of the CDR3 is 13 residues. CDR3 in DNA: TGTGCCATCACGGACGGATACAATCAGCCCCAGCATTTT. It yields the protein CAITDGYNQPQHF.

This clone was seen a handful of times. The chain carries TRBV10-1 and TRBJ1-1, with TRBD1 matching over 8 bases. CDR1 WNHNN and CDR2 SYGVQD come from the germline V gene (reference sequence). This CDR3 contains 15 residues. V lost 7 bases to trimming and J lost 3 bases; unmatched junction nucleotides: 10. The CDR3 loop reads CASKDDRGKDTEAFF. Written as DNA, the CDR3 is TGCGCCAGCAAAGATGACAGGGGCAAAGACACTGAAGCTTTCTTT.

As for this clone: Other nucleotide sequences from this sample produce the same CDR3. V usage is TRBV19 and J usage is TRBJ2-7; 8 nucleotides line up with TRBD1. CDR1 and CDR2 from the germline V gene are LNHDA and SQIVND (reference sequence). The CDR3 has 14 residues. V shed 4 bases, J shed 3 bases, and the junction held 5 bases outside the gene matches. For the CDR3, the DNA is TGTGCCAGTAGTACTGGACAGGGCCGCTACGAGCAGTACTTC. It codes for CASSTGQGRYEQYF.

CDR3 amino acids: CASSLHDNEQFF. DNA for the CDR3: TGTGCCAGCAGCTTACACGACAATGAGCAGTTCTTC. V is TRBV11-3 and J is TRBJ2-1; D remains ambiguous. The CDR3 has 12 residues. CDR1 is SGHNT, CDR2 YENEEA, per germline. V gave up 2 bases and J gave up 5 bases, with 4 bases separating them.

The CDR3 is CAKATLRPQHF. The CDR3 nucleotides read TGCGCCAAGGCAACGCTGAGGCCCCAGCATTTT. The chain combines TRBV5-1 with TRBJ1-5; D gene uncertain. V lost 9 bases and J lost 9, with 13 bases in between. The germline V gene has CDR1 SGHRS and CDR2 YFSETQ. The CDR3 length is 11 residues.

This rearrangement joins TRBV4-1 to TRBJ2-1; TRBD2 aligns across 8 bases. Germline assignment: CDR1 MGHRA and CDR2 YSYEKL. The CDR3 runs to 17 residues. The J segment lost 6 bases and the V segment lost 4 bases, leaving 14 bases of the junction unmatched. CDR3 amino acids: CASSPSASLAGFNEQFF. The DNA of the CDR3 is TGCGCCAGCAGCCCAAGTGCGTCGCTAGCGGGTTTCAATGAGCAGTTCTTC.

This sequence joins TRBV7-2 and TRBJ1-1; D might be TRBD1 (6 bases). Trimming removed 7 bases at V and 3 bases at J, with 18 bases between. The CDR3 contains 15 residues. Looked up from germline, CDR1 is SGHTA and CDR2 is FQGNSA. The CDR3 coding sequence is TGTGCCAGCACCACTATGACAGGAGCCCACACTGAAGCTTTCTTT. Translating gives CASTTMTGAHTEAFF.

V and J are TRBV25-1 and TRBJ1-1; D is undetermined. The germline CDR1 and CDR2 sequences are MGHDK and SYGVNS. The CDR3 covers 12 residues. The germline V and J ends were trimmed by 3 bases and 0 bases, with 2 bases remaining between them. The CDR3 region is CASSDLNTEAFF. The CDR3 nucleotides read TGTGCCAGCAGTGATTTGAACACTGAAGCTTTCTTT. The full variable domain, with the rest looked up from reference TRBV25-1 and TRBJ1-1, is EADIYQTPRYLVIGTGKKITLECSQTMGHDKMYWYQQDPGMELHLIHYSYGVNSTEKGDLSSESTVSRIRTEHFPLTLESARPSHTSQYLCASSDLNTEAFFGQGTRLTVV.

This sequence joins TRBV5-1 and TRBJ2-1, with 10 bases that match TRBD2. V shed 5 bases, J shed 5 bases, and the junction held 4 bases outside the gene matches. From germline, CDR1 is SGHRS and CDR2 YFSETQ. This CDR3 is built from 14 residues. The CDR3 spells CASRGTSVDNEQFF. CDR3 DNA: TGCGCCAGCAGGGGGACTAGCGTTGACAATGAGCAGTTCTTC.

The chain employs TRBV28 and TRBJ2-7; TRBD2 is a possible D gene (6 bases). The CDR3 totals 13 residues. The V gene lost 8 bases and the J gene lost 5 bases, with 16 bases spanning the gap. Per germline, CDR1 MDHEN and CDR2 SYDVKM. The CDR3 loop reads CASGGEVMNEQYF. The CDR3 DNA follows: TGTGCCAGCGGCGGGGAGGTCATGAACGAGCAGTACTTC.

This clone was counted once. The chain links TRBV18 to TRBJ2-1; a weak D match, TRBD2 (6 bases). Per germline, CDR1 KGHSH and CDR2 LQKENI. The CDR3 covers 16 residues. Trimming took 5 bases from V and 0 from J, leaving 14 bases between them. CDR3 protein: CASSEPGLPSYNEQFF. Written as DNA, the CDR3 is TGTGCCAGCTCAGAACCGGGACTTCCCTCCTACAATGAGCAGTTCTTC.

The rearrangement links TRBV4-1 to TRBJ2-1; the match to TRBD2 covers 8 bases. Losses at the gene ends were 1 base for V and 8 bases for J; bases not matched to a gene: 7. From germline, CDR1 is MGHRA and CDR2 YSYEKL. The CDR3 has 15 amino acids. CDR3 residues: CASSQVGTRVDEQFF. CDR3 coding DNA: TGCGCCAGCAGCCAAGTAGGGACTAGGGTCGATGAGCAGTTCTTC.

This CDR3 reads CAISEWDRETQYF. The CDR3 bases are TGTGCCATCAGTGAGTGGGATAGGGAGACCCAGTACTTC. V usage is TRBV10-3 and J usage is TRBJ2-5, with no clear D. This CDR3 is 13 amino acids long. Trimming removed 1 base at V and 5 bases at J, with 8 bases between. Per the germline V gene, CDR1 is ENHRY and CDR2 is SYGVKD.

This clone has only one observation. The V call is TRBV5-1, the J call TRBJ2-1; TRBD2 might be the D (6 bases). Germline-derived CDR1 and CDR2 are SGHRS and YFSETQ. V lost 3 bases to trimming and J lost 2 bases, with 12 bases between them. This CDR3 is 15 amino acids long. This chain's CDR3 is CASSSDSGAYNEQFF. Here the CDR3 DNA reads TGCGCCAGCAGCTCAGACTCGGGGGCCTACAATGAGCAGTTCTTC. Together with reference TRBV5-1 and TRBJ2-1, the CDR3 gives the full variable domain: KAGVTQTPRYLIKTRGQQVTLSCSPISGHRSVSWYQQTPGQGLQFLFEYFSETQRNKGNFPGRFSGRQFSNSRSEMNVSTLELGDSALYLCASSSDSGAYNEQFFGPGTRLTVL.

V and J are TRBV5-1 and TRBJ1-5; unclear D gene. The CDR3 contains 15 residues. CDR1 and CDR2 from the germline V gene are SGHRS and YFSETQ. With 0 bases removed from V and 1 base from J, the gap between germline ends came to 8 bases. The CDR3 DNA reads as TGCGCCAGCAGCTTGGCGGACGGGAGCAATCAGCCCCAGCATTTT. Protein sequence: CASSLADGSNQPQHF.

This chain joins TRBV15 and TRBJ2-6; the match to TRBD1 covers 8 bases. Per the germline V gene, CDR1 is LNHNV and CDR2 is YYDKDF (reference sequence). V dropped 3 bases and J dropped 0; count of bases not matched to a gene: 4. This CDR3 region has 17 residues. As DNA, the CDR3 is TGTGCCACCAGCAGGGGACAGGCCGCCTCTGGGGCCAACGTCCTGACTTTC. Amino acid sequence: CATSRGQAASGANVLTF.

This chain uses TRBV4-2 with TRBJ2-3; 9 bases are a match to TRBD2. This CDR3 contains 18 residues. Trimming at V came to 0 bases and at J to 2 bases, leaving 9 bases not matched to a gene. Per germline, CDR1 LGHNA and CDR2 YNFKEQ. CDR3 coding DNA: TGTGCCAGCAGCCAAGATTGGGGAGCGGGAGGTCCCACAGATACGCAGTATTTT. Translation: CASSQDWGAGGPTDTQYF.

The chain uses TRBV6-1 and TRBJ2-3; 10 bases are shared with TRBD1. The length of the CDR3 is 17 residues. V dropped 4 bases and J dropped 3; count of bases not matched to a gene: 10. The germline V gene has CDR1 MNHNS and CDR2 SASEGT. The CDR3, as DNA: TGTGCCAGCAGTGTGACGGGACAGGGGATTTATACAGATACGCAGTATTTT. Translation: CASSVTGQGIYTDTQYF.

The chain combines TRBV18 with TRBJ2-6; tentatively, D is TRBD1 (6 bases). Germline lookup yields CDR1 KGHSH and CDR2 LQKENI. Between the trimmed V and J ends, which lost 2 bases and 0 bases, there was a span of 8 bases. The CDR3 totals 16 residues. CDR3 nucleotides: TGTGCCAGCTCACCAGAGACAGGCTCTGGGGCCAACGTCCTGACTTTC. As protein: CASSPETGSGANVLTF.

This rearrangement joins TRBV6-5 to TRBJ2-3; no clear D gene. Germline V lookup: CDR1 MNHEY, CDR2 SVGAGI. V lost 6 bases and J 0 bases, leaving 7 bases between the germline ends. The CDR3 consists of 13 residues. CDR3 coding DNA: TGTGCCAGCAGGCCCCCTAGCACAGATACGCAGTATTTT. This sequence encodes CASRPPSTDTQYF.

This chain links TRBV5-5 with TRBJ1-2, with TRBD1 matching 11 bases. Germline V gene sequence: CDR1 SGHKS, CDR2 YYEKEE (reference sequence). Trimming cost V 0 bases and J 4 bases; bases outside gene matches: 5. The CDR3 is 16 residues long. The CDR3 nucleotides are TGTGCCAGCAGCTTGGCCTCCGGGACAGGGGGCTATGGCTACACCTTC. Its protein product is CASSLASGTGGYGYTF.

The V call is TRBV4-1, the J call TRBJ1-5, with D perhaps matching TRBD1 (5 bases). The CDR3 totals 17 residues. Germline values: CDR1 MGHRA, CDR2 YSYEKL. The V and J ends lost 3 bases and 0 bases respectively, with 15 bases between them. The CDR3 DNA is TGCGCCAGCAGCCACCCAGCGGGACGGAATAGCAATCAGCCCCAGCATTTT. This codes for CASSHPAGRNSNQPQHF.

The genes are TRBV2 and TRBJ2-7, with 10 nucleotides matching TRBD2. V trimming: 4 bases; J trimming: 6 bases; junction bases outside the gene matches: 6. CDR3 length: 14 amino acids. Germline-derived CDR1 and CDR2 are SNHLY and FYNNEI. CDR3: CASSGSGRAGEQYF. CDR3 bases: TGTGCCAGCAGTGGAAGCGGGAGGGCCGGCGAGCAGTACTTC.

CDR3 protein: CASSPHDRLATNEKLFF. The CDR3 nucleotides read TGTGCCAGCAGCCCCCATGACAGGTTGGCCACTAATGAAAAACTGTTTTTT. The rearrangement links TRBV14 to TRBJ1-4, with D perhaps TRBD1 (6 bases). The CDR3 loop spans 17 amino acids. The ends were cut back, 4 bases at V and 2 bases at J, with 17 bases in the middle. Germline-derived CDR1 and CDR2 are SGHDN and FVKESK.

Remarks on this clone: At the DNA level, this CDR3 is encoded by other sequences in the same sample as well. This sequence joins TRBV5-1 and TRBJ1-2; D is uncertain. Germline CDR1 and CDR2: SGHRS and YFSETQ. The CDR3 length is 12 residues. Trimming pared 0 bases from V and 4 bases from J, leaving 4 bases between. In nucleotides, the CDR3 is TGCGCCAGCAGCTTGGGCTCCTATGGCTACACCTTC. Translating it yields CASSLGSYGYTF.

The CDR3 DNA reads TGTGCCATCAGTGAATGGGCTCAGGAGGGGGAGCAGTACTTC. Translation: CAISEWAQEGEQYF. This chain links TRBV10-3 with TRBJ2-7, with D possibly TRBD2 on 6 matching bases. Germline CDR1 is ENHRY and CDR2 is SYGVKD. Trimming left V 3 bases short and J 7 bases short, with 16 bases between. This CDR3 region has 14 residues.

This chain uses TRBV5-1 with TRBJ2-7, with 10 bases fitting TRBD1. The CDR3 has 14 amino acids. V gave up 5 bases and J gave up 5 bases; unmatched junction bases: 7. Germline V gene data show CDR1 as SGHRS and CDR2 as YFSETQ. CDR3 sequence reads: CASSRTGTGDEQYF. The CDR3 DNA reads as TGCGCCAGCAGTCGAACCGGGACAGGGGACGAGCAGTACTTC.

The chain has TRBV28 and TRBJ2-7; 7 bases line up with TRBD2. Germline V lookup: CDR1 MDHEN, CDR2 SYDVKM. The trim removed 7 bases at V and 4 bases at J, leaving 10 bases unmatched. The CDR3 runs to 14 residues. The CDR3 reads CASNYPGGMYEQYF. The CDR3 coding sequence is TGTGCCAGCAACTACCCGGGAGGTATGTACGAGCAGTACTTC.

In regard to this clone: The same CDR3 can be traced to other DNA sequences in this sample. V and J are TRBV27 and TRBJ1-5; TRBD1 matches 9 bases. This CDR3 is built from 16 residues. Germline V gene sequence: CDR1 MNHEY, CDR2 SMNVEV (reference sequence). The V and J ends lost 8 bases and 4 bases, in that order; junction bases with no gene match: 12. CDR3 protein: CASRPGQGGRNQPQHF. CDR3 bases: TGTGCCAGCCGTCCGGGACAGGGAGGGAGAAATCAGCCCCAGCATTTT.